These 8 T cell receptor beta chains share one sample of origin, sequenced in a study of cytomegalovirus exposure and HLA in healthy donors. Both 60 Vbeta primers and 13 Jbeta primers went into the PCR. The table came from immunoSEQ multiplex PCR; TCRdb's copy has only in-frame clones and leaves some out. The sample lists some 150,000 clones; roughly two thirds were seen once. Material: PBMCs. Receptor source: a human donor in good health.

This clone was seen more than once but under ten times. The chain links TRBV5-4 to TRBJ2-1; TRBD1 matches at 10 bases. The V and J ends lost 4 bases and 1 base, in that order; junction bases with no gene match: 5. Germline CDR1 reads SGHNT; CDR2 reads YYREEE (reference sequence). The CDR3 has 16 amino acids. The CDR3 nucleotides read TGTGCCAGCAGCCCGGGGGACAGGGGTTCCTACAATGAGCAGTTCTTC. This sequence encodes CASSPGDRGSYNEQFF.

This clone has just a few counts. The chain is built from TRBV6-1 and TRBJ1-4; D not certain. The V end lost 3 bases, the J end lost 6 bases, and 11 bases lay between the germline ends. The CDR3 loop spans 14 amino acids. Germline CDR1 and CDR2: MNHNS and SASEGT. The CDR3 here is CASSDGEGYEKLFF. The CDR3, as DNA: TGTGCCAGCAGTGACGGGGAGGGTTATGAAAAACTGTTTTTT.

The rearrangement joins TRBV15 to TRBJ1-4, with 8 bases fitting TRBD1. This CDR3 is 14 amino acids long. Germline-derived CDR1 and CDR2 are LNHNV and YYDKDF (reference sequence). V lost 5 bases to trimming and J lost 5 bases; unmatched junction nucleotides: 4. The CDR3, as DNA: TGTGCCACCAGCCCCTGGACAGGGAATGAAAAACTGTTTTTT. Its protein is CATSPWTGNEKLFF.

This clone was picked up a small number of times. In nucleotides, the CDR3 is TGCGCCAGCAGCCCCCGAGGCAGAACGAGTGATGGCTACACCTTC. This gives the protein CASSPRGRTSDGYTF. The V gene is TRBV5-1, the J gene TRBJ1-2, with D uncertain. The CDR3 is 15 amino acids. Germline V lookup: CDR1 SGHRS, CDR2 YFSETQ. The ends were cut back, 4 bases at V and 6 bases at J, with 19 bases in the middle.

This sequence joins TRBV10-3 and TRBJ2-1, with D possibly TRBD2 on 7 matching bases. The CDR3 covers 15 residues. Germline CDR1 is ENHRY and CDR2 is SYGVKD. The V gene lost 4 bases and the J gene lost 5 bases, with 15 bases spanning the gap. In DNA form, the CDR3 reads TGTGCCATCAGTGCGAGGGGGGGTGGGAACAATGAGCAGTTCTTC. This codes for CAISARGGGNNEQFF.

This chain connects TRBV6-5 to TRBJ2-3; the D gene is possibly TRBD1 (5 bases). Germline V gene data show CDR1 as MNHEY and CDR2 as SVGAGI. The germline V and J ends were trimmed by 3 bases and 5 bases, with 15 bases remaining between them. The CDR3 runs to 15 residues. The CDR3 bases are TGTGCCAGCAGTTATTATGCCAGGGTGAGAGATACGCAGTATTTT. It translates to CASSYYARVRDTQYF.

This clone turned up a few times. The chain combines TRBV13 with TRBJ1-2, with D perhaps TRBD1 (5 bases). In germline, CDR1 is PRHDT, CDR2 FYEKMQ (reference sequence). This CDR3 has 14 residues. V dropped 6 bases and J dropped 2 bases, with 13 bases sitting between them. DNA for the CDR3: TGTGCCAGCAGTTCAACCGACAGCAACTATGGCTACACCTTC. Residues: CASSSTDSNYGYTF.

The chain links TRBV27 to TRBJ2-1; D perhaps matches TRBD1 (5 bases). Trimming pared 6 bases from V and 9 bases from J, leaving 15 bases between. CDR3 length equals 13 residues. Germline V gene sequence: CDR1 MNHEY, CDR2 SMNVEV (reference sequence). The CDR3 protein is CASSWGPGGEQFF. As DNA, the CDR3 is TGTGCCAGCAGCTGGGGCCCAGGCGGTGAGCAGTTCTTC.